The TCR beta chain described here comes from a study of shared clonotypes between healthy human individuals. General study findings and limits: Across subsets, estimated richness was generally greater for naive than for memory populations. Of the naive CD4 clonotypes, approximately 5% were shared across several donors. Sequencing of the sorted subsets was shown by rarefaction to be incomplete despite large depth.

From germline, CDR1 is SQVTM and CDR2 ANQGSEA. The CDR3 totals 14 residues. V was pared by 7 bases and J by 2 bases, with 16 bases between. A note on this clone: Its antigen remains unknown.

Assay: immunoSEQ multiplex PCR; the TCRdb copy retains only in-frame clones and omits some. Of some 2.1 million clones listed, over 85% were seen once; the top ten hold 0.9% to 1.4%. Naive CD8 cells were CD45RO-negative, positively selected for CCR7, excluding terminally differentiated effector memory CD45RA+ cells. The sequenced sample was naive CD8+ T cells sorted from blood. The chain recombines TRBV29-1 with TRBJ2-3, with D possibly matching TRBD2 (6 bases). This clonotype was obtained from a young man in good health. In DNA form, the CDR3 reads TGCAGCGGAACCGATAGCGGACTCACAGATACGCAGTATTTT. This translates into CSGTDSGLTDTQYF.